This T cell receptor (beta chain) was sequenced for a study of control samples from healthy donors and cancer patients. This table comes from immunoSEQ multiplex PCR, and its TCRdb copy is limited to in-frame clones, with some not included. The table lists around 74,000 clones, approximately 92% of them singletons. The sample holds one count of this clone. The TCR sequence derives from an older woman in good health. Sequenced input: blood.

CDR3 sequence: CATGSDKAELFF. The CDR3 DNA reads TGTGCCACGGGATCTGACAAGGCGGAGCTGTTTTTT. V is TRBV24-1 and J is TRBJ2-2, with no clear D. V was clipped by 10 bases and J by 10 bases, with 15 bases between them. The CDR3 length is 12 residues. Germline V lookup: CDR1 KGHDR, CDR2 SFDVKD.